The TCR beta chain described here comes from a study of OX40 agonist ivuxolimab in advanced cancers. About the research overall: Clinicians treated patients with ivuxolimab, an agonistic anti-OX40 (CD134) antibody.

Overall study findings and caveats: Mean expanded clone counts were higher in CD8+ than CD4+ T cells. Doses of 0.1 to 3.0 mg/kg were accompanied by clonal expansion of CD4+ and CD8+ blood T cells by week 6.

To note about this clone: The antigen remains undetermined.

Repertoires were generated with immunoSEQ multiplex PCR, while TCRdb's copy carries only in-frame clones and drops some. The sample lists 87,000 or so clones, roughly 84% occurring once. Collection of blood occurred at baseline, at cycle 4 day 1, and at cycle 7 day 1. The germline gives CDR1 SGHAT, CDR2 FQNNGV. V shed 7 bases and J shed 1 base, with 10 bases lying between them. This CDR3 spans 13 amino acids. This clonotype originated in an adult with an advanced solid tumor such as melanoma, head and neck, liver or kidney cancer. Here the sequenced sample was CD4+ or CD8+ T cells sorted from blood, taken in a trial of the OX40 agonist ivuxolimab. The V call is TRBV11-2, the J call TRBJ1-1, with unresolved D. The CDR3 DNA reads TGTGCCAGCACCATCCAGGAGAACACTGAAGCTTTCTTT. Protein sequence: CASTIQENTEAFF.